Following are 17 T cell receptor beta chains from one sample sequenced in a study of cytomegalovirus exposure and HLA in healthy donors. PCR involved 60 Vbeta and 13 Jbeta primers. Here immunoSEQ multiplex PCR was the method, and the copy in TCRdb shows in-frame clones only, minus some. The table has about 98,000 clones, roughly 70% seen once. Source material: PBMCs. The receptors originated from a male donor in good health and CMV-seronegative.

V is TRBV27 and J is TRBJ2-7; 9 bases are a match to TRBD2. The CDR3 spans 15 residues. Germline CDR1 is MNHEY and CDR2 is SMNVEV (reference sequence). Trimming took 6 bases from V and 2 from J; bases not matched to a gene: 8. The CDR3 bases are TGTGCCAGCAGGGCCGGGACTAGCTTCCCCTACGAGCAGTACTTC. It specifies CASRAGTSFPYEQYF.

In this sample, this clone turned up a few times. This chain joins TRBV30 and TRBJ2-5; a possible D gene is TRBD2 (6 bases). The CDR3 loop spans 14 amino acids. Germline V gene lookup returns CDR1 GTSNPN and CDR2 SVGIG (reference sequence). V gave up 2 bases and J gave up 1 base, with 11 bases separating them. Here the CDR3 reads CAWSRLRGQETQYF. CDR3 DNA: TGTGCCTGGAGTCGGTTGCGGGGCCAAGAGACCCAGTACTTC.

This clone has more than one count but fewer than ten. The J gene is TRBJ2-7, the V gene TRBV5-4; TRBD1 is a possible D gene (6 bases). The germline gives CDR1 SGHNT, CDR2 YYREEE (reference sequence). The V gene lost 3 bases and the J gene lost 0 bases, with 10 bases spanning the gap. This CDR3 has 14 residues. The CDR3 DNA sequence: TGTGCCAGCAGCTCCGGGACATTCTCCTACGAGCAGTACTTC. Protein sequence: CASSSGTFSYEQYF.

The chain is built from TRBV10-3 and TRBJ1-2; 8 positions agree with TRBD1. CDR1 and CDR2 from the germline V gene are ENHRY and SYGVKD. This CDR3 spans 13 amino acids. Unmatched junction bases numbered 5, after V lost 5 bases and J lost 6 bases. DNA of the CDR3: TGTGCCATCAGTAGAACAGGGGGGAATGGCTACACCTTC. Protein product: CAISRTGGNGYTF.

This clone was detected only a few times. The chain links TRBV5-6 to TRBJ1-1; 7 bases line up with TRBD1. The junction had 6 bases not matched to a gene; V was cut back by 1 base and J by 6 bases. The germline V gene encodes CDR1 SGHDT and CDR2 YYEEEE. This CDR3 has 14 residues. The CDR3 DNA is TGTGCCAGCAGCTTGACAGGGGACCCTCCTGAAGCTTTCTTT. It yields the protein CASSLTGDPPEAFF.

The rearrangement links TRBV7-3 to TRBJ2-2; a weak D match, TRBD1 (6 bases). V shed 2 bases and J shed 4 bases, with 17 bases lying between them. The CDR3 is made up of 17 amino acids. Germline V gives CDR1 SGHTA, CDR2 FQGTGA. The CDR3 loop is CASSLGGHKTTTGELFF. Written as DNA, the CDR3 is TGTGCCAGCAGCTTAGGGGGCCACAAGACCACCACCGGGGAGCTGTTTTTT.

This clone was seen a handful of times. The rearrangement links TRBV5-4 to TRBJ1-2, with D hard to call. Germline V CDR1 and CDR2: SGHNT, YYREEE (reference sequence). V dropped 4 bases and J dropped 7 bases, with 14 bases sitting between them. The CDR3 is 13 amino acids. The CDR3 DNA is TGTGCCAGCAGCCCGGGGTGGGGATCTGGCTACACCTTC. This codes for CASSPGWGSGYTF.

The chain has TRBV6-6 and TRBJ1-5; a weak D match, TRBD1 (6 bases). This CDR3 is 15 amino acids long. CDR1 and CDR2 (germline): MNHNY, SVGAGI (reference sequence). Trimming pared 7 bases from V and 5 bases from J, leaving 18 bases between. The CDR3 region is CASKLGTRIDQPQHF. CDR3 bases: TGTGCCAGCAAACTCGGGACAAGGATAGATCAGCCCCAGCATTTT.

The CDR3, as DNA: TGTGCCAGCAGCTTAGGACTAGCGGGAGATGAGACCCAGTACTTC. Its protein is CASSLGLAGDETQYF. The chain uses TRBV11-3 and TRBJ2-5, with 12 bases lining up with TRBD2. The J segment lost 5 bases and the V segment lost 1 base, leaving 2 bases of the junction unmatched. Germline V lookup: CDR1 SGHNT, CDR2 YENEEA. The CDR3 totals 15 residues.

CDR3 amino acids: CASSLARTPRDYGYTF. The CDR3 coding sequence is TGTGCCAGCAGCTTAGCCCGGACTCCTAGAGACTATGGCTACACCTTC. This chain joins TRBV11-2 and TRBJ1-2; D is uncertain. CDR1 SGHAT and CDR2 FQNNGV come from the germline V gene. The ends were cut back, 1 base at V and 3 bases at J, with 15 bases in the middle. The CDR3 has 16 residues.

The chain uses TRBV6-5 and TRBJ2-7; a possible D gene is TRBD1 (6 bases). V was trimmed by 5 bases and J by 2 bases, leaving 13 bases between them. The CDR3 length is 14 residues. Germline V gene lookup returns CDR1 MNHEY and CDR2 SVGAGI. The CDR3 protein is CASSETGPPYEQYF. CDR3 DNA: TGTGCCAGCAGTGAAACAGGGCCCCCCTACGAGCAGTACTTC.

The CDR3 region has the DNA TGTGCCAGCAGAATAGCCCGACTGCCTCTCTTCTTC. It codes for CASRIARLPLFF. The chain combines TRBV7-2 with TRBJ2-1; no clear D. This CDR3 is built from 12 residues. Germline CDR1 and CDR2: SGHTA and FQGNSA. V was shortened by 6 bases and J by 16 bases, with 19 bases between the two germline ends.

The chain is built from TRBV30 and TRBJ2-1; 10 nucleotides match TRBD2. Germline CDR1 reads GTSNPN; CDR2 reads SVGIG (reference sequence). With 4 bases clipped from V and 0 bases from J, the junction kept 9 bases outside the gene matches. The CDR3 spans 17 residues. CDR3 nucleotides: TGTGCCTGGAATAGTTTAGCGGGAGGTAGCTCCTACAATGAGCAGTTCTTC. Translating it yields CAWNSLAGGSSYNEQFF.

The J gene is TRBJ2-7, the V gene TRBV5-4; 9 bases align to TRBD1. The germline CDR1 and CDR2 sequences are SGHNT and YYREEE (reference sequence). The CDR3 sequence is 17 residues long. J was trimmed by 0 bases and V by 4 bases; bases with no gene match: 11. Here the CDR3 DNA reads TGTGCCAGCAGCCGGGACAGGGAAGGGCAGAGCTCCTACGAGCAGTACTTC. It yields the protein CASSRDREGQSSYEQYF.

The chain links TRBV2 to TRBJ2-7; 11 bases line up with TRBD1. V shed 6 bases and J 5 bases; nucleotides not matched to a gene: 6. The CDR3 loop spans 14 amino acids. Looked up from germline, CDR1 is SNHLY and CDR2 is FYNNEI. The DNA of the CDR3 is TGTGCCAGCAGACCGGACAGGGGGCACCACGAGCAGTACTTC. This gives the protein CASRPDRGHHEQYF.

This clone was seen a handful of times. The rearrangement joins TRBV19 to TRBJ2-2; 7 bases are shared with TRBD2. J was trimmed by 4 bases and V by 6 bases; bases with no gene match: 11. CDR3 length: 16 residues. Germline V lookup: CDR1 LNHDA, CDR2 SQIVND (reference sequence). The CDR3 nucleotides are TGTGCCAGTAGCGCAGGAGCGGGAATGGGCACCGGGGAGCTGTTTTTT. This codes for CASSAGAGMGTGELFF.

This clone was detected a few times. The rearrangement joins TRBV9 to TRBJ2-7; 8 bases align to TRBD2. This CDR3 spans 15 amino acids. Germline V gene sequence: CDR1 SGDLS, CDR2 YYNGEE. V shed 2 bases and J 12 bases; nucleotides not matched to a gene: 16. This chain's CDR3 is CASSVGPGLVNLLYF. DNA of the CDR3: TGTGCCAGCAGCGTGGGGCCGGGACTAGTAAATCTCTTGTACTTC.